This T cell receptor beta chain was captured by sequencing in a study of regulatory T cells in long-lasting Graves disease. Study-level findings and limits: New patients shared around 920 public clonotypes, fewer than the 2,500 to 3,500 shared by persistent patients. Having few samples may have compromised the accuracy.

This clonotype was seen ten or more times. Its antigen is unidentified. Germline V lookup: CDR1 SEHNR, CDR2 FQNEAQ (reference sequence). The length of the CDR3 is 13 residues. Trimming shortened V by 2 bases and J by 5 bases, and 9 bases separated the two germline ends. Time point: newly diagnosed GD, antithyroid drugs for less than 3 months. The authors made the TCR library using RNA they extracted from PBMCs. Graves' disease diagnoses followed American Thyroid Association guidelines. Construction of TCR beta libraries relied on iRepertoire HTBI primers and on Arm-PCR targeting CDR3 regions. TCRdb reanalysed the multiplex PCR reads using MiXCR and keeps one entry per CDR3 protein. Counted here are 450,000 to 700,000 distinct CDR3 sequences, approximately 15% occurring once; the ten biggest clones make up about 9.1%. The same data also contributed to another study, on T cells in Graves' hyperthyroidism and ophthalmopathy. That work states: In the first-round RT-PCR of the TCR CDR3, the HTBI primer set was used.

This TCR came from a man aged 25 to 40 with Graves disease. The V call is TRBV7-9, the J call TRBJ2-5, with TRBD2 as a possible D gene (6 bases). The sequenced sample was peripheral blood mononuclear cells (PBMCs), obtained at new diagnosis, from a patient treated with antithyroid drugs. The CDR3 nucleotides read TGTGCCAGCAGCTTATGGAGGGAGGAGACCCAGTACTTC. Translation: CASSLWREETQYF.